This TCR beta chain is from a study of blood T cell repertoires in COVID-19. Study-wide context: COVID-19 samples, acute and convalescent, were from the United States, Italy and Spain. Nucleic acid was either cDNA or gDNA, and it came from T cells, B-cell-depleted T cells, or PBMCs.

Original analysis: Amplifying reference gene primers gave estimates of nucleated cell counts. The method was immunoSEQ multiplex PCR; TCRdb's version includes in-frame clones alone and lacks a portion of them. The V and J calls and the clone size are those of that table, but D and trimming were determined from the DNA. The sample consists of a few hundred thousand clones, about 86% of them appearing once. The ends were cut back, 7 bases at V and 10 bases at J, with 13 bases in the middle. Germline V gives CDR1 MRHNA, CDR2 SNTAGT. CDR3 length: 12 amino acids. This sequence joins TRBV6-4 and TRBJ1-4; D may be TRBD1 (6 bases). This TCR derives from a man at least 80 years old with acute or convalescent COVID-19. The sequenced sample was peripheral blood. CDR3 region: CASKHRVRKLFF. CDR3 coding DNA: TGTGCCAGCAAGCACAGGGTTCGAAAACTGTTTTTT.